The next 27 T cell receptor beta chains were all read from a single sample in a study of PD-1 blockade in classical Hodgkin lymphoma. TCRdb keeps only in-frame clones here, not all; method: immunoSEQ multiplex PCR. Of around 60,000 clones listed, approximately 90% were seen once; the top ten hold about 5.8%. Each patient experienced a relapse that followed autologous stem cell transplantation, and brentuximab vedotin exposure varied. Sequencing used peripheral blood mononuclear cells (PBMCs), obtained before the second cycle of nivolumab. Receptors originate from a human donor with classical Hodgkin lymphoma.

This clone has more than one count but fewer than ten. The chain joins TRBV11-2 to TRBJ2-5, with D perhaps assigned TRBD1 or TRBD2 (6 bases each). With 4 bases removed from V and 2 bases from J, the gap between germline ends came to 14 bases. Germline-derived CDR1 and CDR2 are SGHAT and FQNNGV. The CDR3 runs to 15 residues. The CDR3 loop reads CASSWQRGAQETQYF. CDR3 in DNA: TGTGCCAGCAGCTGGCAGAGGGGGGCTCAAGAGACCCAGTACTTC.

The CDR3 reads CATSPRVASPYEQYF. CDR3 DNA: TGTGCCACCTCCCCCCGGGTGGCCTCCCCCTACGAGCAGTACTTC. The chain couples TRBV6-5 to TRBJ2-7; D is uncertain. V was clipped by 10 bases and J by 2 bases, with 21 bases between them. CDR3 length equals 15 residues. The germline V gene encodes CDR1 MNHEY and CDR2 SVGAGI.

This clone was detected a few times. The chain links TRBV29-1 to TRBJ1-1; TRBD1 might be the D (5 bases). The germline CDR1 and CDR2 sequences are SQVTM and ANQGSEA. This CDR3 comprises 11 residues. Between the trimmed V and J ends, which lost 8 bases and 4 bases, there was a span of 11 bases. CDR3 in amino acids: CSTGGFTEAFF. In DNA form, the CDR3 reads TGCAGCACTGGGGGATTCACTGAAGCTTTCTTT. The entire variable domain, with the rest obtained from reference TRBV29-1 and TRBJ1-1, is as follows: SAVISQKPSRDICQRGTSLTIQCQVDSQVTMMFWYRQQPGQSLTLIATANQGSEATYESGFVIDKFPISRPNLTFSTLTVSNMSPEDSSIYLCSTGGFTEAFFGQGTRLTVV.

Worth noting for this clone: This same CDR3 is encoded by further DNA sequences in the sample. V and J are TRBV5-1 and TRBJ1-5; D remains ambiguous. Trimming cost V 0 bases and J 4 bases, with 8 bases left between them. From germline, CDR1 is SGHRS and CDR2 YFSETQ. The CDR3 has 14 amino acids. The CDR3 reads CASSLEGGNQPQHF. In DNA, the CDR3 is TGCGCCAGCAGCTTGGAAGGAGGTAATCAGCCCCAGCATTTT.

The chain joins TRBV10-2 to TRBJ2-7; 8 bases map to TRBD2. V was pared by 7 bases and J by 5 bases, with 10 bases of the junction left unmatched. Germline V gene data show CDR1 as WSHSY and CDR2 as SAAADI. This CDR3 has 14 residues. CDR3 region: CASTRRGGVDEQYF. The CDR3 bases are TGCGCCAGCACACGACGGGGGGGGGTCGACGAGCAGTACTTC.

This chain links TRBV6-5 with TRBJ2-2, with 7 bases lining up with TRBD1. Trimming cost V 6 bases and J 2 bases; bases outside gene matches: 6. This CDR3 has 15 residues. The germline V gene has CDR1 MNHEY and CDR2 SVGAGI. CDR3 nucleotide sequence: TGTGCCAGCAGCTCTCGGACAGGCAACACCGGGGAGCTGTTTTTT. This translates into CASSSRTGNTGELFF.

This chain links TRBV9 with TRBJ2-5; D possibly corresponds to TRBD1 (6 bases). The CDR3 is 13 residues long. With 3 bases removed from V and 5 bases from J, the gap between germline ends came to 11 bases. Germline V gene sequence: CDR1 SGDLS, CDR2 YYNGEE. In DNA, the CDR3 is TGTGCCAGCAGCGGTCAGGGGTTGGAGACCCAGTACTTC. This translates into CASSGQGLETQYF.

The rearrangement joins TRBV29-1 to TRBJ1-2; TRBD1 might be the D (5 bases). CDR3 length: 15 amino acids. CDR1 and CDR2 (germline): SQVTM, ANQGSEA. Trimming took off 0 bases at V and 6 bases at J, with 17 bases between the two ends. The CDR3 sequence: CSVEDRAGYFHGYTF. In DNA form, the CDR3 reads TGCAGCGTTGAAGATCGGGCAGGGTATTTTCATGGCTACACCTTC.

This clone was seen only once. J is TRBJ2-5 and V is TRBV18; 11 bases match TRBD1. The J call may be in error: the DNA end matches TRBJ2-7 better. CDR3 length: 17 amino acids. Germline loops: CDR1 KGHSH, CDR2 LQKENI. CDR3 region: CASSLHSPGTGGNEQYF. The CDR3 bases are TGTGCCAGCTCACTCCATTCGCCCGGGACAGGGGGGAACGAGCAGTACTTC.

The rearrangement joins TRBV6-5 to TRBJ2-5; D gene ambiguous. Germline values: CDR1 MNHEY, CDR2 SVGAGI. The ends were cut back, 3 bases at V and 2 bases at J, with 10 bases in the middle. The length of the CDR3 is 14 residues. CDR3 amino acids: CASSYLTRQETQYF. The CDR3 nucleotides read TGTGCCAGCAGTTATTTGACTCGACAAGAGACCCAGTACTTC.

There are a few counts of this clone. The CDR3 loop reads CASSALGGDYEQYF. For the CDR3, the DNA is TGCGCCAGCAGCGCCTTGGGGGGGGACTACGAGCAGTACTTC. The chain employs TRBV5-1 and TRBJ2-7; TRBD2 matches 7 bases. V lost 4 bases, J lost 3 bases, and 7 bases stayed unmatched. CDR1 SGHRS and CDR2 YFSETQ come from the germline V gene. The CDR3 is made up of 14 amino acids.

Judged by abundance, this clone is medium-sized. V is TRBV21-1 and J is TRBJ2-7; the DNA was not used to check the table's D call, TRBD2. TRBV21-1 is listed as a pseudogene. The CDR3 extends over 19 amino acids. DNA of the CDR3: TGTGCCAGCAGCAAAGCTTGGCGAGATGGGCGGGGGACCACCTACGAGCAGTACTTC. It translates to CASSKAWRDGRGTTYEQYF.

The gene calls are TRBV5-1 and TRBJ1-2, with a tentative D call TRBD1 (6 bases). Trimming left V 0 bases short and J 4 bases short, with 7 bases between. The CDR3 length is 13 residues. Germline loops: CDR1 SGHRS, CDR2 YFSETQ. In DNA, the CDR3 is TGCGCCAGCAGCTTGGCGGACAGCTATGGCTACACCTTC. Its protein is CASSLADSYGYTF. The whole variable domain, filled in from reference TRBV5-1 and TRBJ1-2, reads KAGVTQTPRYLIKTRGQQVTLSCSPISGHRSVSWYQQTPGQGLQFLFEYFSETQRNKGNFPGRFSGRQFSNSRSEMNVSTLELGDSALYLCASSLADSYGYTFGSGTRLTVV.

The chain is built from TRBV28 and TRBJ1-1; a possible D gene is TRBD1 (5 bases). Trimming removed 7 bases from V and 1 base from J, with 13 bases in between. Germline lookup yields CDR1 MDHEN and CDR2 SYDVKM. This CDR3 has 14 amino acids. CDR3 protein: CASTGGATNTEAFF. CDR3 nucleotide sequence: TGTGCCAGCACCGGAGGGGCTACGAACACTGAAGCTTTCTTT.

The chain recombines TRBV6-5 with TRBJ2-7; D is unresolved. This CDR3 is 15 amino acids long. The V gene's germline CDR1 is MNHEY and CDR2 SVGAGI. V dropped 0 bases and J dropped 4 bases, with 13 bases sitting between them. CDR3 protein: CASSYSNKAFYEQYF. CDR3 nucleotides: TGTGCCAGCAGTTACTCGAACAAAGCCTTTTACGAGCAGTACTTC.

CDR3 DNA sequence: TGCGCCAGCAGCTTGGGACTGGACCAAGAGACCCAGTACTTC. Translating gives CASSLGLDQETQYF. The V call is TRBV5-1, the J call TRBJ2-5, with D hard to call. Looked up from germline, CDR1 is SGHRS and CDR2 is YFSETQ. The V gene lost 0 bases and the J gene lost 0 bases, with 6 bases spanning the gap. The CDR3 sequence is 14 residues long. The entire variable domain, with the rest obtained from reference TRBV5-1 and TRBJ2-5, is as follows: KAGVTQTPRYLIKTRGQQVTLSCSPISGHRSVSWYQQTPGQGLQFLFEYFSETQRNKGNFPGRFSGRQFSNSRSEMNVSTLELGDSALYLCASSLGLDQETQYFGPGTRLLVL.

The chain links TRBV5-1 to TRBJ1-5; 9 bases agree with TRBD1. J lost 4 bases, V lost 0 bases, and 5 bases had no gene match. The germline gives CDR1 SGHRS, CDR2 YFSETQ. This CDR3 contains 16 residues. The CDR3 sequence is CASSLDGTGRNQPQHF. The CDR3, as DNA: TGCGCCAGCAGCTTGGATGGGACAGGGAGGAATCAGCCCCAGCATTTT. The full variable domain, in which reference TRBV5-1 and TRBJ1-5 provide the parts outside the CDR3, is KAGVTQTPRYLIKTRGQQVTLSCSPISGHRSVSWYQQTPGQGLQFLFEYFSETQRNKGNFPGRFSGRQFSNSRSEMNVSTLELGDSALYLCASSLDGTGRNQPQHFGDGTRLSIL.

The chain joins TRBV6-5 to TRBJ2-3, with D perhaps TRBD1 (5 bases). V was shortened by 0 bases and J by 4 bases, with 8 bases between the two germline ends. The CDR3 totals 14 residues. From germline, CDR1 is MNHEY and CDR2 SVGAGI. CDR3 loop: CASSYSTGADTQYF. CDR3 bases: TGTGCCAGCAGTTACTCAACAGGAGCAGATACGCAGTATTTT.

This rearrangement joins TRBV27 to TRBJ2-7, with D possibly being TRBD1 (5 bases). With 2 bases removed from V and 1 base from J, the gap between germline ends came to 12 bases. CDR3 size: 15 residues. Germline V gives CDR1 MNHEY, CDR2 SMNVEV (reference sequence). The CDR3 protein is CASSLRQLASYEQYF. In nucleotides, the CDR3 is TGTGCCAGCAGTTTACGACAGTTGGCTTCCTACGAGCAGTACTTC.

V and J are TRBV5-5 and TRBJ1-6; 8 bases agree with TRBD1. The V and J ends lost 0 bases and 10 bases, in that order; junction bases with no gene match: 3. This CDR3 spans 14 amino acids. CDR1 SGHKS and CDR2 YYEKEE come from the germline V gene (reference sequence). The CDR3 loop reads CASSLAGQGSPLHF. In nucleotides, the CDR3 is TGTGCCAGCAGCTTGGCCGGACAGGGCTCACCCCTCCACTTT.

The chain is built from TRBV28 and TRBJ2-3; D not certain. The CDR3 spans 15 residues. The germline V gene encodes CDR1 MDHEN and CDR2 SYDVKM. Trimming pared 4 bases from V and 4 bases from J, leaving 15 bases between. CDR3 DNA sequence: TGTGCCAGCAGTTCCCCGGGCCGTGGGGCAGATACGCAGTATTTT. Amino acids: CASSSPGRGADTQYF.

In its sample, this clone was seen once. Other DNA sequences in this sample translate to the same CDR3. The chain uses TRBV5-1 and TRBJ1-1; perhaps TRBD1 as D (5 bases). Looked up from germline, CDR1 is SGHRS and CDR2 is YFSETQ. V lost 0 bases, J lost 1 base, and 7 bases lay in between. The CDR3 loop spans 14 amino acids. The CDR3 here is CASSLVGENTEAFF. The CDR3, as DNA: TGCGCCAGCAGCTTGGTAGGGGAGAACACTGAAGCTTTCTTT.

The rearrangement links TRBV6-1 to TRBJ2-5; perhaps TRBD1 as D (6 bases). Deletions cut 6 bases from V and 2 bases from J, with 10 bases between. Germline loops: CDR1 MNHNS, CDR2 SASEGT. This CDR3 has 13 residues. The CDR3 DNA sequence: TGTGCCAGCAGGGGACAAAAACAAGAGACCCAGTACTTC. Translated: CASRGQKQETQYF.

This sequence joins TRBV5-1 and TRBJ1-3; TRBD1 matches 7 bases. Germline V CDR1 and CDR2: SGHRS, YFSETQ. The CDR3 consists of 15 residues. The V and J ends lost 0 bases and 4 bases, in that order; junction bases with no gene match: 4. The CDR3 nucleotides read TGCGCCAGCAGCTTGGAGGGGGCGCGCGGAAACACCATATATTTT. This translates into CASSLEGARGNTIYF.

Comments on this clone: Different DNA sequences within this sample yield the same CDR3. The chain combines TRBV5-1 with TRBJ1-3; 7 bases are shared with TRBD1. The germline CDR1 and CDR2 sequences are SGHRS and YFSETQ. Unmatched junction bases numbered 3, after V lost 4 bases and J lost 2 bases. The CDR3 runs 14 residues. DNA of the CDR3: TGCGCCAGCAGCGGCGGGACAGCTGGAAACACCATATATTTT. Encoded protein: CASSGGTAGNTIYF.

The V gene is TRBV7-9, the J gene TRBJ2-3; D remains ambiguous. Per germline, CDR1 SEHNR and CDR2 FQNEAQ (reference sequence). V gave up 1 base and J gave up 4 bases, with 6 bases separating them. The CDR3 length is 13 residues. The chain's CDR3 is CASSLDGPDTQYF. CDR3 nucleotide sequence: TGTGCCAGCAGCTTAGATGGTCCAGATACGCAGTATTTT. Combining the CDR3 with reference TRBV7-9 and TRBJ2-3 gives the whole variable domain DTGVSQNPRHKITKRGQNVTFRCDPISEHNRLYWYRQTLGQGPEFLTYFQNEAQLEKSRLLSDRFSAERPKGSFSTLEIQRTEQGDSAMYLCASSLDGPDTQYFGPGTRLTVL.

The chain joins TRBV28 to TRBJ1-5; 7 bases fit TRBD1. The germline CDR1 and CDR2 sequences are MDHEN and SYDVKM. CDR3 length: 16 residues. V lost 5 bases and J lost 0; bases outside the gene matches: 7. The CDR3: CASSPTGEYSNQPQHF. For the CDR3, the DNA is TGTGCCAGCAGTCCAACAGGGGAATATAGCAATCAGCCCCAGCATTTT.